Presented here are 14 T cell receptor beta chains from one specimen sequenced in a study of control samples from healthy donors and cancer patients. Sequencing used immunoSEQ multiplex PCR; TCRdb keeps in-frame clones, though not all of them. The sample lists about 130,000 clones, more than 70% occurring once. The sequenced material came from blood. These receptors were obtained from a man aged 50-60 years in good health.

The chain couples TRBV27 to TRBJ2-1; D is uncertain. V lost 7 bases and J lost 0, with 13 bases in between. CDR3 length equals 15 residues. CDR1 MNHEY and CDR2 SMNVEV come from the germline V gene (reference sequence). Here the CDR3 reads CASTTRLYSYNEQFF. The CDR3 nucleotides read TGTGCCAGCACTACCAGGTTATACTCCTACAATGAGCAGTTCTTC.

The chain employs TRBV21-1 and TRBJ1-1; TRBD1 is the table's D call and was not checked against the DNA. TRBV21-1 is a pseudogene locus. This CDR3 has 14 residues. CDR3 sequence: CASSKGGGGYEAFF. The DNA of the CDR3 is TGTGCCAGCAGCAAAGGAGGGGGCGGGTATGAAGCTTTCTTT.

The CDR3 sequence: CASSLARFANTEAFF. CDR3 nucleotides: TGTGCCAGCAGCTTAGCGAGATTCGCGAACACTGAAGCTTTCTTT. The chain couples TRBV7-9 to TRBJ1-1; no clear D gene. The V end lost 0 bases, the J end lost 1 base, and 9 bases lay between the germline ends. Germline V gene sequence: CDR1 SEHNR, CDR2 FQNEAQ (reference sequence). This CDR3 has 15 residues.

The CDR3 protein is CATMDGAKNIQYF. The CDR3 nucleotides read TGTGCCACCATGGATGGAGCCAAAAACATTCAGTACTTC. The chain has TRBV24-1 and TRBJ2-4; unclear D gene. The CDR3 is 13 amino acids. The germline V and J ends were trimmed by 8 bases and 0 bases, with 7 bases remaining between them. The germline V gene has CDR1 KGHDR and CDR2 SFDVKD.

The CDR3 sequence is CASSQFIAGGAKNIQYF. The DNA of the CDR3 is TGTGCCAGCAGCCAATTTATAGCGGGGGGAGCCAAAAACATTCAGTACTTC. The chain recombines TRBV4-2 with TRBJ2-4, with 10 bases lining up with TRBD2. Per the germline V gene, CDR1 is LGHNA and CDR2 is YNFKEQ. V lost 2 bases and J lost 0; bases outside the gene matches: 4. The CDR3 length is 17 residues.

The chain couples TRBV2 to TRBJ1-2; D gene unclear. V was pared by 3 bases and J by 0 bases, with 11 bases between. Germline V gene data show CDR1 as SNHLY and CDR2 as FYNNEI. The CDR3 is 15 amino acids. Written as DNA, the CDR3 is TGTGCCAGCAGTGATACCTATGCTTCTAACTATGGCTACACCTTC. Translation gives CASSDTYASNYGYTF.

The chain is built from TRBV29-1 and TRBJ1-2; D is uncertain. This CDR3 spans 8 amino acids. The germline gives CDR1 SQVTM, CDR2 ANQGSEA. The V and J ends lost 6 bases and 10 bases respectively, with 6 bases between them. DNA of the CDR3: TGCAGCGTCGGTCCCTACACCTTC. Translating it yields CSVGPYTF.

V usage is TRBV28 and J usage is TRBJ2-5, with TRBD2 identical over 13 bases. The germline V gene encodes CDR1 MDHEN and CDR2 SYDVKM. J was trimmed by 2 bases and V by 4 bases; bases with no gene match: 1. This CDR3 contains 15 residues. In DNA, the CDR3 is TGTGCCAGCAGTTCGGGACTAGCGGGACAAGAGACCCAGTACTTC. This translates into CASSSGLAGQETQYF.

The chain uses TRBV27 and TRBJ2-7; 7 bases fit TRBD2. Trimming removed 2 bases from V and 2 bases from J; junction bases left unmatched: 6. The germline V gene has CDR1 MNHEY and CDR2 SMNVEV (reference sequence). This CDR3 has 15 residues. The DNA for the CDR3 is TGTGCCAGCAGTTTAGCCGGGGGGAGCGCCTACGAGCAGTACTTC. Its translation: CASSLAGGSAYEQYF.

The chain carries TRBV14 and TRBJ2-1; 8 bases match TRBD1. The CDR3 is made up of 15 amino acids. Germline assignment: CDR1 SGHDN and CDR2 FVKESK. V lost 0 bases and J lost 7; bases outside the gene matches: 5. The CDR3 coding sequence is TGTGCCAGCAGCCAAGACAGGGGGCTAAGGAATGAGCAGTTCTTC. It translates to CASSQDRGLRNEQFF.

The J gene is TRBJ1-1, the V gene TRBV12-3 or TRBV12-4, with D unresolved. The CDR3 contains 13 residues. V lost 5 bases to trimming and J lost 8 bases, with 15 bases between them. The CDR3 spells CASSEGSPGEAFF. Here the CDR3 DNA reads TGTGCCAGCAGTGAGGGCTCGCCAGGAGAAGCTTTCTTT.

This clone was detected only a few times. V gene TRBV5-1 combines with J gene TRBJ2-7; 10 bases match TRBD1. J was trimmed by 6 bases and V by 4 bases; bases with no gene match: 7. This CDR3 has 14 amino acids. Germline V gene sequence: CDR1 SGHRS, CDR2 YFSETQ. The CDR3 loop reads CASSPLTGGGEQYF. The CDR3 coding sequence is TGCGCCAGCAGCCCCCTGACAGGGGGCGGCGAGCAGTACTTC.

The CDR3 bases are TGTGCCAGCAGCCCATGGGACAGTAATCAGCCCCAGCATTTT. As protein: CASSPWDSNQPQHF. The chain couples TRBV3-1 (or the pseudogene TRBV3-2) to TRBJ1-5, with 7 positions matching TRBD1. Per germline, CDR1 LGHDT and CDR2 YNNKEL (reference sequence). CDR3 size: 14 residues. V lost 4 bases and J lost 4; bases outside the gene matches: 4.

The V gene is TRBV2, the J gene TRBJ2-7; 7 bases align to TRBD1. This CDR3 has 13 amino acids. Germline loops: CDR1 SNHLY, CDR2 FYNNEI. Unmatched junction bases numbered 5, after V lost 5 bases and J lost 4 bases. In DNA, the CDR3 is TGTGCCAGCAGTATAGGGGGCTTATACGAGCAGTACTTC. Amino acids: CASSIGGLYEQYF.